This entry concerns a single T cell receptor beta chain. This CDR3 is also generated by other DNA sequences in the sample. This sample was included in a study of blood T cell repertoires in COVID-19. The germline CDR1 and CDR2 sequences are LGHDT and YNNKEL (reference sequence). The V end lost 2 bases, the J end lost 4 bases, and 9 bases lay between the germline ends. This CDR3 region has 14 residues. The table came from immunoSEQ multiplex PCR; TCRdb's copy has only in-frame clones and leaves some out. The table has around 380,000 clones, around 87% seen once. This TCR came from a man aged 30 to 39 who had recovered from COVID-19. V is TRBV3-1 (or the pseudogene TRBV3-2) and J is TRBJ1-5; D might be TRBD1 (5 bases). The sample consisted of PBMCs or T cells enriched from blood (not recorded which). The CDR3 sequence: CASSQSGGNQPQHF. The DNA of the CDR3 is TGTGCCAGCAGCCAATCCGGGGGGAATCAGCCCCAGCATTTT.